The 18 T cell receptor beta chains given below trace back to one sample, sequenced in a study of blood T cell repertoires in COVID-19. The protocol was immunoSEQ multiplex PCR, while the TCRdb copy is restricted to in-frame clones and leaves out a portion. The data contain approximately 190,000 clones, over 80% of them seen just once; the ten biggest clones take up about 5%. Material for sequencing was peripheral blood. The source is a woman aged 30 to 39 with acute or convalescent COVID-19.

This chain uses TRBV6-6 with TRBJ2-2; 11 nucleotides line up with TRBD1. Per germline, CDR1 MNHNY and CDR2 SVGAGI (reference sequence). Losses at the gene ends were 6 bases for V and 5 bases for J; bases not matched to a gene: 5. This CDR3 region has 15 residues. In nucleotides, the CDR3 is TGTGCCAGCAGAACAGGACAGGGGGCTACCGGGGAGCTGTTTTTT. Its translation: CASRTGQGATGELFF.

The chain's CDR3 is CASSLGKGGSQNIQYF. The CDR3 DNA is TGTGCCAGCAGCTTAGGGAAGGGCGGGAGCCAAAACATTCAGTACTTC. The J gene is TRBJ2-4, the V gene TRBV7-9; TRBD2 aligns across 7 bases. The CDR3 loop spans 16 amino acids. Germline CDR1 and CDR2: SEHNR and FQNEAQ (reference sequence). After removal of 1 base from V and 5 bases from J, the junction contained 8 bases not matched to a gene.

The chain couples TRBV7-2 to TRBJ1-6, with 8 bases aligning to TRBD1. The CDR3 length is 15 residues. V shed 3 bases and J 5 bases; nucleotides not matched to a gene: 3. CDR1 and CDR2 from the germline V gene are SGHTA and FQGNSA. Here the CDR3 DNA reads TGTGCCAGCAGCTTCCGGACAGGGAATAATTCACCCCTCCACTTT. Its translation is CASSFRTGNNSPLHF. Full variable domain (rest looked up from reference TRBV7-2 and TRBJ1-6): GAGVSQSPSNKVTEKGKDVELRCDPISGHTALYWYRQSLGQGLEFLIYFQGNSAPDKSGLPSDRFSAERTGGSVSTLTIQRTQQEDSAVYLCASSFRTGNNSPLHFGNGTRLTVT.

The V gene is TRBV21-1, the J gene TRBJ1-1; the table assigns TRBD1, which was not confirmed against the DNA. TRBV21-1 is a listed pseudogene. This CDR3 contains 12 residues. CDR3 nucleotides: TGTGCCAGGGGACAGTTGAACACTGAAGCTTTCTTT. Translation gives CARGQLNTEAFF.

This clone was seen just once. The chain has TRBV7-8 and TRBJ2-5, with D possibly being TRBD1 (5 bases). Germline V CDR1 and CDR2: SGHVS, FQNEAQ. The CDR3 length is 15 residues. Trimming left V 3 bases short and J 1 base short, with 12 bases between. The CDR3 here is CASSFSRTPQETQYF. For the CDR3, the DNA is TGTGCCAGCAGCTTTTCTCGGACACCCCAAGAGACCCAGTACTTC. Full variable domain (missing parts from reference TRBV7-8 and TRBJ2-5): GAGVSQSPRYKVAKRGQDVALRCDPISGHVSLFWYQQALGQGPEFLTYFQNEAQLDKSGLPSDRFFAERPEGSVSTLKIQRTQQEDSAVYLCASSFSRTPQETQYFGPGTRLLVL.

This chain joins TRBV5-1 and TRBJ1-1, with 9 bases lining up with TRBD1. The ends lost 0 bases at V and 0 bases at J; junction bases unmatched: 12. CDR1 and CDR2 from the germline V gene are SGHRS and YFSETQ. The CDR3 loop spans 19 amino acids. CDR3 protein: CASSLVTGGAALMNTEAFF. The CDR3 DNA is TGCGCCAGCAGCTTGGTCACAGGGGGCGCGGCCTTAATGAACACTGAAGCTTTCTTT.

V usage is TRBV5-1 and J usage is TRBJ2-3; D is unclear. Looked up from germline, CDR1 is SGHRS and CDR2 is YFSETQ. Trimming took 0 bases from V and 2 from J, leaving 10 bases between them. The length of the CDR3 is 15 residues. The CDR3 DNA follows: TGCGCCAGCAGCTTGGATGCTCCCTACACAGATACGCAGTATTTT. Translated, it gives CASSLDAPYTDTQYF.

The chain combines TRBV29-1 with TRBJ2-3; 9 bases line up with TRBD1. V was clipped by 7 bases and J by 1 base; unmatched bases: 3. Per germline, CDR1 SQVTM and CDR2 ANQGSEA. There are 13 residues in the CDR3. In DNA form, the CDR3 reads TGCAGCGCCAGACAGGGGGGCACAGATACGCAGTATTTT. This translates into CSARQGGTDTQYF.

This CDR3 is CASSPMGRGNYEQYF. CDR3 nucleotide sequence: TGTGCCAGCTCACCGATGGGGAGGGGGAATTACGAGCAGTACTTC. This chain joins TRBV18 and TRBJ2-7, with D perhaps matching TRBD2 (7 bases). This CDR3 region has 15 residues. V was pared by 3 bases and J by 4 bases, with 16 bases between. Germline lookup yields CDR1 KGHSH and CDR2 LQKENI.

The V and J genes are TRBV28 and TRBJ2-7; TRBD1 might be the D (5 bases). Germline V CDR1 and CDR2: MDHEN, SYDVKM. The V gene lost 7 bases and the J gene lost 4 bases, with 11 bases spanning the gap. The CDR3 runs 12 residues. CDR3 sequence (DNA): TGTGCCAGCACTCAGGGTGGGTACGAGCAGTACTTC. Protein: CASTQGGYEQYF.

This sequence joins TRBV28 and TRBJ2-1; TRBD1 agrees at 8 bases. Germline V gives CDR1 MDHEN, CDR2 SYDVKM. This CDR3 comprises 20 residues. V shed 6 bases and J 5 bases; nucleotides not matched to a gene: 24. The CDR3: CASSLTPTGAVTVGHNEQFF. CDR3 bases: TGTGCCAGCAGCCTAACCCCGACAGGGGCGGTCACAGTTGGGCACAATGAGCAGTTCTTC.

This chain links TRBV7-9 with TRBJ1-1, with TRBD1 matching 9 bases. Germline V gene lookup returns CDR1 SEHNR and CDR2 FQNEAQ (reference sequence). Trimming removed 5 bases from V and 0 bases from J; junction bases left unmatched: 10. The CDR3 runs to 17 residues. The CDR3 region is CASSLGQGRGMNTEAFF. The CDR3 DNA reads as TGTGCCAGCAGCCTGGGACAGGGAAGAGGAATGAACACTGAAGCTTTCTTT. Based on the CDR3 plus reference TRBV7-9 and TRBJ1-1, the full variable domain is DTGVSQNPRHKITKRGQNVTFRCDPISEHNRLYWYRQTLGQGPEFLTYFQNEAQLEKSRLLSDRFSAERPKGSFSTLEIQRTEQGDSAMYLCASSLGQGRGMNTEAFFGQGTRLTVV.

The CDR3 region has the DNA TGTGCCAGCAGCTTAGGGTCAGTCCAAGAGACCCAGTACTTC. Amino acids: CASSLGSVQETQYF. This chain joins TRBV7-9 and TRBJ2-5; D gene unclear. The V and J ends lost 1 base and 1 base respectively, with 7 bases between them. This CDR3 is 14 amino acids long. CDR1 and CDR2 from the germline V gene are SEHNR and FQNEAQ (reference sequence).

The chain uses TRBV29-1 and TRBJ2-3; 9 nucleotides line up with TRBD1. J lost 1 base, V lost 7 bases, and 6 bases had no gene match. There are 14 residues in the CDR3. CDR1 SQVTM and CDR2 ANQGSEA come from the germline V gene. The CDR3 spells CSATQGAGTDTQYF. In nucleotides, the CDR3 is TGCAGCGCGACACAGGGGGCTGGCACAGATACGCAGTATTTT.

A word on this clone: The identical CDR3 is also encoded by other nucleotide sequences in the sample. The chain joins TRBV28 to TRBJ1-2; the D gene is possibly TRBD1 (5 bases). There are 15 residues in the CDR3. From germline, CDR1 is MDHEN and CDR2 SYDVKM. V lost 2 bases and J 3 bases, leaving 13 bases between the germline ends. Here the CDR3 reads CASSLGQGRHYGYTF. The CDR3 coding sequence is TGTGCCAGCAGTTTAGGGCAGGGAAGACACTATGGCTACACCTTC.

This clone occurred once. One end of the junction does not line up with germline, which may come from a read error. V usage is TRBV6-2 or TRBV6-3 and J usage is TRBJ2-1; tentatively, D is TRBD1 (5 bases). CDR3 length: 15 residues. Germline assignment: CDR1 MNHEY and CDR2 SVGEGT. This CDR3 reads CASSHSLGRYNEQFF. CDR3 nucleotide sequence: TGTGCCAGCAGTCACTCACTGGGGCGATACAATGAGCAGTTCTTC.

This rearrangement joins TRBV6-2 or TRBV6-3 to TRBJ1-6; 7 bases agree with TRBD1. CDR1 MNHEY and CDR2 SVGEGT come from the germline V gene. The CDR3 runs to 15 residues. V was pared by 6 bases and J by 7 bases, with 9 bases of the junction left unmatched. The CDR3 nucleotides read TGTGCCAGCAGCCCCCTGGACAGGTACAATTCACCCCTCCACTTT. Amino acids: CASSPLDRYNSPLHF.

This sequence joins TRBV6-1 and TRBJ1-4, with D hard to call. The germline V gene has CDR1 MNHNS and CDR2 SASEGT. The CDR3 has 14 amino acids. V gave up 2 bases and J gave up 8 bases, with 12 bases separating them. CDR3 residues: CASSEFTAREKLFF. CDR3 nucleotides: TGTGCCAGCAGTGAATTCACTGCGAGGGAAAAACTGTTTTTT.